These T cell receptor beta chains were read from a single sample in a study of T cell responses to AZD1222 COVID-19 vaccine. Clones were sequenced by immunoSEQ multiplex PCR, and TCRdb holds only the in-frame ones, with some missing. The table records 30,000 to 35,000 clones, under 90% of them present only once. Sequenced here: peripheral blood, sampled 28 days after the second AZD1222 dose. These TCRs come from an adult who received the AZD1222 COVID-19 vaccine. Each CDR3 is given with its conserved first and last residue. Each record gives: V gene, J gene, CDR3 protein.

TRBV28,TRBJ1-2,CAIPRDGGNYGYTF
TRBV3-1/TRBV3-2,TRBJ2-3,CASRLTLGGSDTQYF
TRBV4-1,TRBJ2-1,CASSQVGGGRGRNEQFF
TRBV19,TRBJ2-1,CASSIGPLDEQFF
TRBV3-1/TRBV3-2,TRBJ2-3,CASSQGLAGGTDTQYF
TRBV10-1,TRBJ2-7,CASSEGRDSNEQYF
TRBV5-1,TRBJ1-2,CASSLSGTDHYGYTF
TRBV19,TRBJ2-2,CASSMTGSTGELFF
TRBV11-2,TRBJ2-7,CASSFQRATYEQYF
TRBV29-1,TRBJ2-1,CSVSRAGNEQFF
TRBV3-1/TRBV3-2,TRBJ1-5,CASSQGSQGVASNQPQHF
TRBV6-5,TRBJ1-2,CASSYSPGLANYGYTF
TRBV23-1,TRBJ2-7,CASSQEPGGPVIYEQYF
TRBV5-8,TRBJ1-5,CASTEEDRGFDQPQHF
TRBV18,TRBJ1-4,CASSPPGGGEKLFF
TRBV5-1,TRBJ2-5,CASSSLAGGPEQETQYF
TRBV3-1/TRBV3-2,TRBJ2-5,CASSQGPGSQETQYF
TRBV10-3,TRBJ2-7,CATRRDGDYEQYF
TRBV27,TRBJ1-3,CASSLTGAQNTIYF
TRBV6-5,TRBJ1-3,CASSYEAGSGNTIYF
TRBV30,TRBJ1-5,CAWSLTRDQPQHF
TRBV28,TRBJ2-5,CASSVGLAGGGQETQYF
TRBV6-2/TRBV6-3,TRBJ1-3,CASSPPWNTIYF
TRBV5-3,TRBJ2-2,CARIARHTGELFF
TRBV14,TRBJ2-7,CASSQDSLAGAYEQYF
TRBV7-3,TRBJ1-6,CASSLDGYNSPLHF
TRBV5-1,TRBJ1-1,CASTSGGGEQRAFF